The 18 T cell receptor beta chains in this list originate from one sample, sequenced in a study of tumor-infiltrating lymphocytes in oesophageal squamous cell carcinoma. Via MiXCR, TCRdb re-called the PCR reads, giving one row per CDR3 protein. The sample holds over 10,000 distinct CDR3 sequences, more than 55% seen once. Sequencing input: esophageal tumor tissue. The receptor source for this set is a female donor with esophageal squamous cell carcinoma.

The chain has TRBV7-2 and TRBJ2-5, with D uncertain. With the DNA end fitting TRBJ2-7 better, the J assignment may be wrong. Germline values: CDR1 SGHTA, CDR2 FQGNSA. The CDR3 sequence is 13 residues long. As DNA, the CDR3 is TGTGCCAGCAGCTTGGGCCGCATCTACGAGCAGTACTTC. It codes for CASSLGRIYEQYF.

The CDR3 DNA reads TGTGCCAGCAGCCCACAGGGGGTCGGCGGGGAGCTGTTTTTT. This sequence encodes CASSPQGVGGELFF. This chain connects TRBV7-3 to TRBJ2-2; 8 nucleotides match TRBD1. Germline CDR1 is SGHTA and CDR2 is FQGTGA. The CDR3 is 14 residues long. J gave up 7 bases and V 5 bases, and 6 bases lay outside the gene matches.

This clonotype occurred once. V gene TRBV10-1 combines with J gene TRBJ2-5, with D maybe TRBD1 (6 bases). Germline CDR1 WNHNN, CDR2 SYGVQD (reference sequence). With 5 bases removed from V and 1 base from J, the gap between germline ends came to 8 bases. This CDR3 region has 13 residues. CDR3 nucleotides: TGCGCCAGCAGTAGACAGGCCCAAGAGACCCAGTACTTC. Protein: CASSRQAQETQYF.

This clonotype was detected only once. The conserved closing phenylalanine or tryptophan is absent in this CDR3, likely reflecting a read error. The DNA is left out, because the CDR3 cannot be placed on it with certainty; the CDR3 is given as TCRdb lists it. The V and J genes are TRBV6-2 or TRBV6-3 and TRBJ2-6; TRBD1 is the table's D call and was not checked against the DNA. The germline V gene encodes CDR1 MNHEY and CDR2 SVGEGT. The CDR3 is 13 amino acids in total, end residues counted. CDR3 amino acids: CASSWDRSKPTNS.

At least ten counts were recorded for this clonotype. The rearrangement joins TRBV28 to TRBJ2-1; maybe TRBD1 (5 bases). Germline assignment: CDR1 MDHEN and CDR2 SYDVKM. The V gene lost 6 bases and the J gene lost 9 bases, with 21 bases spanning the gap. The CDR3 is 15 amino acids. CDR3 nucleotides: TGTGCCAGCAGGGGGCGCTCGGCTGGTGAACGTGAGCAGTTCTTC. Translating gives CASRGRSAGEREQFF.

The chain links TRBV7-3 to TRBJ2-5; 9 nucleotides agree with TRBD1. The J call could be wrong; TRBJ2-7 is a better fit for the DNA end. The length of the CDR3 is 13 residues. Germline-derived CDR1 and CDR2 are SGHTA and FQGTGA. The CDR3 region is CASATGGSYEQYF. CDR3 nucleotide sequence: TGTGCCAGCGCGACAGGGGGTTCCTACGAGCAGTACTTC.

The chain recombines TRBV12-3 or TRBV12-4 with TRBJ1-2; 7 bases match TRBD1. This CDR3 is 13 amino acids long. J lost 10 bases, V lost 6 bases, and 11 bases had no gene match. The CDR3 coding sequence is TGTGCCAGCAGCCCCGGGACAGTTAAAGCCTACACCTTC. Its protein product is CASSPGTVKAYTF.

In its sample, this clonotype was seen a few times. The J gene is TRBJ2-1, the V gene TRBV6-5; TRBD2 matches 11 bases. This CDR3 is built from 17 residues. J lost 5 bases, V lost 5 bases, and 11 bases had no gene match. Germline CDR1 reads MNHEY; CDR2 reads SVGAGI. The CDR3 reads CASSPRISGREDNEQFF. The CDR3 bases are TGTGCCAGCAGTCCCCGTATTAGCGGGAGGGAAGACAATGAGCAGTTCTTC.

This clonotype has more than one count but fewer than ten. V and J are TRBV12-3 or TRBV12-4 and TRBJ2-5; TRBD1 matches at 7 bases. The CDR3 totals 13 residues. Losses at the gene ends were 6 bases for V and 5 bases for J; bases not matched to a gene: 6. The CDR3 nucleotides read TGTGCCAGCAGCCTAGGGACAGTGGAGACCCAGTACTTC. Its protein product is CASSLGTVETQYF.

CDR3 sequence reads: CASSLNPGAQETQYF. CDR3 DNA sequence: TGTGCCAGCAGCCTAAACCCCGGGGCACAAGAGACCCAGTACTTC. The chain joins TRBV7-2 to TRBJ2-5; either TRBD1 or TRBD2 may supply D (5 bases each). The germline CDR1 and CDR2 sequences are SGHTA and FQGNSA. Trimming pared 5 bases from V and 2 bases from J, leaving 15 bases between. This CDR3 contains 15 residues.

The genes are TRBV7-2 and TRBJ2-7; D not certain. Judging by the DNA end, TRBJ2-5 fits better; the J call may be wrong. Germline values: CDR1 SGHTA, CDR2 FQGNSA. CDR3 length equals 13 residues. CDR3 DNA: TGTGCCAGCAGCTTAGGCCACCCAGAGACCCAGTACTTC. This translates into CASSLGHPETQYF.

The gene calls are TRBV28 and TRBJ2-4, with 10 positions matching TRBD2. The last part of the DNA fits TRBJ2-1 better; the J call may be wrong. This CDR3 contains 20 residues. Looked up from germline, CDR1 is MDHEN and CDR2 is SYDVKM. The CDR3 here is CASSLSATSGWRSSYNEQFF. The DNA of the CDR3 is TGTGCCAGCAGTTTATCCGCGACTAGCGGGTGGAGAAGCTCCTACAATGAGCAGTTCTTC.

CDR3 sequence: CASSLGSYEQYF. The CDR3 DNA follows: TGTGCCAGCAGCTTAGGGTCCTACGAGCAGTACTTC. The rearrangement links TRBV7-8 to TRBJ2-5, with D unclear. The J call may be faulty, since TRBJ2-7 better matches the DNA end. This CDR3 is 12 amino acids long. In germline, CDR1 is SGHVS, CDR2 FQNEAQ.

The chain joins TRBV18 to TRBJ2-3, with 10 bases matching TRBD1. Trimming cost V 3 bases and J 3 bases; bases outside gene matches: 3. Germline V lookup: CDR1 KGHSH, CDR2 LQKENI. The CDR3 length is 15 residues. CDR3 in amino acids: CASSPDRGETDTQYF. In nucleotides, the CDR3 is TGTGCCAGCTCACCGGACAGGGGGGAGACAGATACGCAGTATTTT.

This clonotype was seen ten or more times. The chain joins TRBV7-9 to TRBJ2-5; no definite D call. Germline-derived CDR1 and CDR2 are SEHNR and FQNEAQ (reference sequence). CDR3 size: 17 residues. The V and J ends lost 1 base and 1 base respectively, with 16 bases between them. For the CDR3, the DNA is TGTGCCAGCAGCTTAGAGGTTGGGCTACGGCCCCAAGAGACCCAGTACTTC. The encoded protein is CASSLEVGLRPQETQYF. Full variable domain (missing parts from reference TRBV7-9 and TRBJ2-5): DTGVSQNPRHKITKRGQNVTFRCDPISEHNRLYWYRQTLGQGPEFLTYFQNEAQLEKSRLLSDRFSAERPKGSFSTLEIQRTEQGDSAMYLCASSLEVGLRPQETQYFGPGTRLLVL.

This clonotype is classed as large. The chain uses TRBV11-2 and TRBJ2-3; 13 bases align to TRBD2. V lost 5 bases and J lost 1; bases outside the gene matches: 9. Germline V CDR1 and CDR2: SGHAT, FQNNGV. CDR3 length: 18 amino acids. This CDR3 is CASSRRTSGSSGTDTQYF. CDR3 coding DNA: TGTGCCAGCAGCCGCCGGACTAGCGGGAGTTCAGGCACAGATACGCAGTATTTT. Complete variable domain (other parts from reference TRBV11-2 and TRBJ2-3): EAGVAQSPRYKIIEKRQSVAFWCNPISGHATLYWYQQILGQGPKLLIQFQNNGVVDDSQLPKDRFSAERLKGVDSTLKIQPAKLEDSAVYLCASSRRTSGSSGTDTQYFGPGTRLTVL.

The chain joins TRBV28 to TRBJ2-5; D might be TRBD1 (5 bases). The J call may be mistaken, given a closer DNA end match to TRBJ2-1. From germline, CDR1 is MDHEN and CDR2 SYDVKM. The CDR3 sequence is 12 residues long. In DNA, the CDR3 is TGTGCCAGCAGTTTCAGGGAAAATGAGCAGTTCTTC. As protein: CASSFRENEQFF.

This clonotype was observed a single time. The junction and the germline gene differ at one end; a read error may be behind it. The rearrangement joins TRBV12-3 or TRBV12-4 to TRBJ1-1; possible D gene TRBD1, 6 bases. This CDR3 region has 13 residues. The CDR3 nucleotides read TGTGCCAGCAGTTCAGGACAGAACCCTGAAGCTTTCTTT. Residues: CASSSGQNPEAFF.